This T cell receptor beta chain was observed in a study of regulatory T cells in long-lasting Graves disease. The CDR3 is 14 residues long. V was shortened by 0 bases and J by 4 bases, with 12 bases between the two germline ends. From germline, CDR1 is SQVTM and CDR2 ANQGSEA. Combining iRepertoire HTBI primers with Arm-PCR of CDR3 regions, the authors built TCR beta libraries. TCRdb called the multiplex PCR reads again in MiXCR, with one record for every CDR3 protein. The repertoire holds over 350,000 distinct CDR3 sequences, with around 15% as singletons. Study-level results: Possibly, accuracy suffered from the small sample size. It was in persistent disease that TRBV28, TRBJ1-2 and TRBJ2-5 were favored.

Time point of the sample: newly diagnosed GD, antithyroid drugs for less than 3 months. The TCR library was made from RNA that had been extracted from PBMCs in TRIzol. Criteria from the American Thyroid Association guidelines were applied to diagnose Graves' disease. This clonotype was observed at least ten times. What it recognizes is unknown. The data also belong to a second study, concerning T cells in Graves' hyperthyroidism and ophthalmopathy. This second report adds: HTBI primers were used for first-round RT-PCR of the TCR CDR3.

The chain is built from TRBV29-1 and TRBJ2-5; weak D call: TRBD2 (6 bases). This material consisted of peripheral blood mononuclear cells (PBMCs), taken at new diagnosis, from a patient treated with antithyroid drugs. The sequence came from a woman between 50 and 59 years old with Graves disease. In DNA, the CDR3 is TGCAGCGTTGAAGATCGGGGGTCCGGAGAGACCCAGTACTTC. This sequence encodes CSVEDRGSGETQYF.